The present T cell receptor beta chain was sequenced within a study of cytomegalovirus exposure and HLA in healthy donors. The V gene end was trimmed by 4 bases and the J gene end by 6 bases; junction bases not matched to a gene: 12. Per germline, CDR1 MNHNS and CDR2 SASEGT. The CDR3 is 17 residues long. This clone showed up just a few times. Its cognate antigen is unknown. The study, taken as a whole, reports: TCR beta V segments were, for the most part, productive about 87% or about 30% of the time in an earlier analysis. HLA allele associations emerged for about 16,000 TCR beta sequences in a later analysis, at 0.05 false discovery rate. Despite most TCR sequences being rare, some public TCRs occurred in many donors.

This PCR relied on a set of 60 Vbeta primers and 13 Jbeta primers. The assay was immunoSEQ multiplex PCR, and TCRdb's table has in-frame clones only and misses some. This sample has around 200,000 clones; 70% to 75% occur once, and the top ten carry approximately 3.1%. The sequence derives from a woman aged 25 to 45 in good health and CMV-seropositive. The V and J genes are TRBV6-1 and TRBJ2-2; 9 nucleotides match TRBD2. The sequencing input was PBMCs. This chain's CDR3 is CASSAQKTSGGPGELFF. The CDR3 nucleotides are TGTGCCAGCAGTGCCCAAAAGACTAGCGGAGGCCCCGGGGAGCTGTTTTTT.